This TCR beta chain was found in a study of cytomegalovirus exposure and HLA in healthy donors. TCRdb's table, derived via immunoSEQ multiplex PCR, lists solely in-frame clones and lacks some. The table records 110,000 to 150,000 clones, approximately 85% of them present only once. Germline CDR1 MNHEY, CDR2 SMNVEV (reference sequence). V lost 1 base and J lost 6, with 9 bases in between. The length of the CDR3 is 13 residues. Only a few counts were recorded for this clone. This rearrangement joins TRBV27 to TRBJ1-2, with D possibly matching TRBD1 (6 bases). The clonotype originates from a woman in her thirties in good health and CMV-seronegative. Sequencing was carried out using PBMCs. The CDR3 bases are TGTGCCAGCAGTTTATTGGGACACAATGGCTACACCTTC. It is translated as CASSLLGHNGYTF.